A selection of T cell receptor beta chains follows, all from one sample in a study of cytomegalovirus exposure and HLA in healthy donors. Clones were sequenced by immunoSEQ multiplex PCR, and TCRdb holds only the in-frame ones, with some missing. The sample contains around 120,000 clones, about four fifths of which appear only once. The sample taken for sequencing was PBMCs. The receptors derive from a male donor in good health and CMV-seropositive. Each CDR3 is given with its conserved first and last residue. Each record gives: J gene, V gene, clone size, D gene, CDR3 DNA, CDR3 protein. D genes are given only for firm matches. Rows give clone size only sometimes, using once, few, many, or a class for an expanded clone.

>TRBJ2-7|TRBV30|.|TRBD1
TGTGCCTGGGGGGACAGTAGGCACGAGCAGTACTTC
CAWGDSRHEQYF
>TRBJ2-5|TRBV5-1|.|.
TGCGCCAGCAGCTTAGTAACAGAAGAGACCCAGTACTTC
CASSLVTEETQYF
>TRBJ1-2|TRBV5-4|.|.
TGTGCCAGCAGCTTGGCAGTGGGCCAGGATGGCTACACCTTC
CASSLAVGQDGYTF
>TRBJ2-3|TRBV29-1|once|TRBD1
TGCAGCGCCAAAGGGACAGGGTCTTATACGCAGTATTTT
CSAKGTGSYTQYF
>TRBJ2-1|TRBV18|.|.
TGTGCCAGCTCCCAACCGAACCAAGACAGGAGTAATGAGCAGTTCTTC
CASSQPNQDRSNEQFF
>TRBJ2-2|TRBV27|.|TRBD1
TGTGCCAGCAGATGGACAGGGGGCGCAGGGGAGCTGTTTTTT
CASRWTGGAGELFF
>TRBJ1-4|TRBV7-2|.|.
TGTGCCAGCCGAATGGGGCCCGGTAATGAAAAACTGTTTTTT
CASRMGPGNEKLFF
>TRBJ1-1|TRBV11-1|.|TRBD1
TGTGCCAGCAGCCCCCCGGGACAGGGGGCTACTGAAGCTTTCTTT
CASSPPGQGATEAFF
>TRBJ2-2|TRBV5-1|.|.
TGCGCCAGCAGCTCCCCTGGAGGGTTGAACACCGGGGAGCTGTTTTTT
CASSSPGGLNTGELFF
>TRBJ1-1|TRBV28|.|TRBD1
TGTGCCAGCAGTTCACGGACAGGGGACACTGAAGCTTTCTTT
CASSSRTGDTEAFF
>TRBJ2-5|TRBV7-8|.|.
TGTGCCAGCAGCCCGGGACTCCCCCAAGAGACCCAGTACTTC
CASSPGLPQETQYF
>TRBJ1-3|TRBV28|.|.
TGTGCCAGCAGTCCCGGGCCTAGAGGGGGAAACACCATATATTTT
CASSPGPRGGNTIYF
>TRBJ1-6|TRBV5-6|.|.
TGTGCCAGCAGCTTGCCGGCAGGATATAATTCACCCCTCCACTTT
CASSLPAGYNSPLHF
>TRBJ2-3|TRBV19|.|TRBD1
TGTGCCAGTAGCCTACAGGGGTTGGAAACGCAGTATTTT
CASSLQGLETQYF
>TRBJ1-4|TRBV27|.|TRBD1
TGTGCCAGCAGTACCGGGACAGGGGGCACGGCTAATGAAAAACTGTTTTTT
CASSTGTGGTANEKLFF
>TRBJ2-6|TRBV7-3|.|.
TGTGCCAGCAGCTTTAGACTCTCTGGGGCCAACGGCCTGACTTTC
CASSFRLSGANGLTF
>TRBJ2-7|TRBV7-6|.|.
TGTGCCAGCAGCTTAGACCGTATCGGAGCGGGTGGTGACGAGCAGTACTTC
CASSLDRIGAGGDEQYF
>TRBJ1-3|TRBV7-2|.|.
TGTGCCAGCAGCCTTAACAGGGTTGGAAACACCATATATTTT
CASSLNRVGNTIYF
>TRBJ2-7|TRBV27|.|.
TGTGCCAGCAGCCCAGACAGGGAGGCGTACGAGCAGTACTTC
CASSPDREAYEQYF
>TRBJ2-2|TRBV29-1|.|.
TGCAGCGTTGTATTACACGCCGGGGAGCTGTTTTTT
CSVVLHAGELFF
>TRBJ2-1|TRBV2|once|.
TGTGCCAGCAGTGACCAGGGGGCGCGGGGCGGGAGAGGCAATGAGCAGTTCTTC
CASSDQGARGGRGNEQFF
>TRBJ1-1|TRBV25-1|few|.
TGTGCCAGCACCGCAGGGGCCCGAGGGTTGAACACTGAAGCTTTCTTT
CASTAGARGLNTEAFF
>TRBJ2-7|TRBV15|.|TRBD1
TGTGCCACCAGCAGGGATACCGGGACAGGGGGTTATCAGTACTTC
CATSRDTGTGGYQYF
>TRBJ2-1|TRBV29-1|.|TRBD2
TGCAGCGTGCCGGGACTAGCGAGCGAGCAGTTCTTC
CSVPGLASEQFF
>TRBJ2-4|TRBV6-1|.|TRBD1
TGTGCCAGCAGTGATCCGGGACAGCAACTTCTAGCCAAAAACATTCAGTACTTC
CASSDPGQQLLAKNIQYF
>TRBJ1-2|TRBV20-1|.|.
TGCAGTGCTATTGAGGGCTACACCTTC
CSAIEGYTF
>TRBJ2-1|TRBV10-3|.|.
TGTGCCATCAGCCAGGGGGAGGCCGAGTTCTTC
CAISQGEAEFF
>TRBJ2-5|TRBV5-1|.|TRBD2
TGCGCCAGCAGCGTCTGGAGCGGGACCCAAGAGACCCAGTACTTC
CASSVWSGTQETQYF
>TRBJ1-1|TRBV29-1|.|TRBD1
TGCAGCGCTGCACAGGGGCCGAACACTGAAGCTTTCTTT
CSAAQGPNTEAFF
>TRBJ2-6|TRBV4-3|.|.
TGCGCCAGCAGCCAAGATCTTGGGAGTAGTGGGGCCAACGTCCTGACTTTC
CASSQDLGSSGANVLTF
>TRBJ1-5|TRBV7-9|.|TRBD1
TGTTCCAGCAGCCGGGGGGGGCAGGGGGAAAATCAGCCCCAGCATTTT
CSSSRGGQGENQPQHF
>TRBJ1-1|TRBV25-1|.|.
TGTTCTCAACTACCGCCCCCTGAAGGGGCTCATGAAGCTTTCTTT
CSQLPPPEGAHEAFF
>TRBJ2-3|TRBV7-3|.|.
TGTGCCAGCAGCTCGAGCGGAGGGGGCACAGATACGCAGTATTTT
CASSSSGGGTDTQYF
>TRBJ1-4|TRBV7-9|.|.
TGTGCCAGCAGCTTCGTGAGTCCTAATGAAAAACTGTTTTTT
CASSFVSPNEKLFF
>TRBJ2-1|TRBV27|.|TRBD2
TGTGCCAGCAGTTTAGGGACTAGCGGTGGCGATGAGCAGTTCTTC
CASSLGTSGGDEQFF
>TRBJ1-2|TRBV7-2|.|.
TGTGCCAGCAGCTTAGTGGCCGGACAAATTAACTATGGCTACACCTTC
CASSLVAGQINYGYTF
>TRBJ2-7|TRBV19|.|TRBD2
TGTGCCAGTACCCCACTAGCGGGAGCCCACGAGCAGTACTTC
CASTPLAGAHEQYF
>TRBJ2-3|TRBV30|few|.
TGTGCCTGGAGTGAAGGGGCCGATACGCAGTATTTT
CAWSEGADTQYF
>TRBJ2-7|TRBV28|.|TRBD1
TGTGCCAGCAACGATGGGGCGGGACAGGCCCCCGAGTGGGAGCAGTACTTC
CASNDGAGQAPEWEQYF
>TRBJ2-2|TRBV27|.|TRBD2
TGTGCCACCTCGGGACTAGCGGGAGGGCCGGGCACCGGGGAGCTGTTTTTT
CATSGLAGGPGTGELFF